This passage covers 27 T cell receptor beta chains from one sample sequenced in a study of blood T cell repertoires in COVID-19. This table comes from immunoSEQ multiplex PCR, and its TCRdb copy is limited to in-frame clones, with some not included. The data show just over 85,000 clones, with 80% to 90% seen just once and about 9.1% held by the top ten. The material sequenced was peripheral blood. These receptors were obtained from a man aged 45-65 years with acute or convalescent COVID-19.

V gene TRBV30 combines with J gene TRBJ1-1; unclear D gene. The CDR3 is made up of 13 amino acids. Germline V gene lookup returns CDR1 GTSNPN and CDR2 SVGIG (reference sequence). Trimming took off 0 bases at V and 5 bases at J, with 10 bases between the two ends. The DNA for the CDR3 is TGTGCCTGGAGTGTGAGAGGTCGGACTGAAGCTTTCTTT. Protein sequence: CAWSVRGRTEAFF. The full variable domain, with the rest looked up from reference TRBV30 and TRBJ1-1, is SQTIHQWPATLVQPVGSPLSLECTVEGTSNPNLYWYRQAAGRGLQLLFYSVGIGQISSEVPQNLSASRPQDRQFILSSKKLLLSDSGFYLCAWSVRGRTEAFFGQGTRLTVV.

The rearrangement joins TRBV7-2 to TRBJ1-2; a weak D match, TRBD1 (5 bases). In germline, CDR1 is SGHTA, CDR2 FQGNSA. The CDR3 sequence is 12 residues long. The V and J ends lost 8 bases and 4 bases respectively, with 11 bases between them. The CDR3 loop reads CASGQGSYGYTF. CDR3 DNA sequence: TGTGCCAGCGGGCAGGGCAGCTATGGCTACACCTTC.

The genes are TRBV7-9 and TRBJ1-3; D is perhaps TRBD1 (5 bases). The CDR3 is 17 residues long. V lost 6 bases and J lost 0, with 18 bases in between. Germline CDR1 and CDR2: SEHNR and FQNEAQ (reference sequence). CDR3 DNA: TGTGCCAGCAGACCGTGGATGGGGGGTGACTCTGGAAACACCATATATTTT. It codes for CASRPWMGGDSGNTIYF. Looking up the rest from reference TRBV7-9 and TRBJ1-3 gives the full variable domain: DTGVSQNPRHKITKRGQNVTFRCDPISEHNRLYWYRQTLGQGPEFLTYFQNEAQLEKSRLLSDRFSAERPKGSFSTLEIQRTEQGDSAMYLCASRPWMGGDSGNTIYFGEGSWLTVV.

This chain links TRBV5-1 with TRBJ1-4, with 8 bases aligning to TRBD1. Losses at the gene ends were 1 base for V and 2 bases for J; bases not matched to a gene: 7. This CDR3 is 17 amino acids long. Germline-derived CDR1 and CDR2 are SGHRS and YFSETQ. CDR3 nucleotide sequence: TGCGCCAGCAGCTTGCTGGCAGGGGGCATGACTAATGAAAAACTGTTTTTT. It is translated as CASSLLAGGMTNEKLFF.

The chain joins TRBV4-1 to TRBJ1-6; possible D gene TRBD1, 6 bases. This CDR3 comprises 17 residues. V was trimmed by 0 bases and J by 0 bases, leaving 9 bases between them. Germline V lookup: CDR1 MGHRA, CDR2 YSYEKL. CDR3 sequence: CASSQEPDSSYNSPLHF. CDR3 bases: TGCGCCAGCAGCCAAGAACCGGACAGCTCCTATAATTCACCCCTCCACTTT.

On this clone itself: The sample has other DNA sequences that encode this CDR3 too. The chain recombines TRBV12-3 or TRBV12-4 with TRBJ1-2; maybe TRBD1 (6 bases). The germline V and J ends were trimmed by 5 bases and 2 bases, with 9 bases remaining between them. The CDR3 has 13 residues. The CDR3 protein is CASSLGQNYGYTF. The CDR3 region has the DNA TGTGCCAGCAGTCTGGGACAAAACTATGGCTACACCTTC.

The chain uses TRBV30 and TRBJ1-5; 8 nucleotides line up with TRBD1. The germline V gene encodes CDR1 GTSNPN and CDR2 SVGIG (reference sequence). This CDR3 spans 15 amino acids. With V trimmed by 2 bases and J by 3 bases, 6 bases remained unmatched. DNA of the CDR3: TGTGCCTGGAGTCCAATGACAGGGGACAATCAGCCCCAGCATTTT. The encoded protein is CAWSPMTGDNQPQHF.

The chain employs TRBV29-1 and TRBJ1-3; D remains ambiguous. Per germline, CDR1 SQVTM and CDR2 ANQGSEA. This CDR3 spans 12 amino acids. Trimming cost V 6 bases and J 0 bases, with 6 bases left between them. CDR3 loop: CSVTASGNTIYF. For the CDR3, the DNA is TGCAGCGTCACAGCCTCTGGAAACACCATATATTTT.

The count of this clone is one. The J gene is TRBJ2-3, the V gene TRBV7-2; 15 positions agree with TRBD2. The V segment lost 1 base and the J segment 2 bases; nucleotides outside the gene matches: 7. The CDR3 has 19 residues. Germline CDR1 is SGHTA and CDR2 is FQGNSA. In nucleotides, the CDR3 is TGTGCCAGCAGCTTAGTCCTAGGACTAGCGGGGGGGGACACAGATACGCAGTATTTT. Translated, it gives CASSLVLGLAGGDTDTQYF.

The CDR3 DNA sequence: TGTGCCACCAGGAAACAGGGGGCGGCTAATGAAAAACTGTTTTTT. Translated, it gives CATRKQGAANEKLFF. This chain joins TRBV15 and TRBJ1-4; 9 bases agree with TRBD1. Germline-derived CDR1 and CDR2 are LNHNV and YYDKDF (reference sequence). The CDR3 is made up of 15 amino acids. After removal of 6 bases from V and 3 bases from J, the junction contained 5 bases not matched to a gene.

V and J are TRBV3-1 (or the pseudogene TRBV3-2) and TRBJ2-7; D is perhaps TRBD2 (6 bases). CDR3 size: 13 residues. The ends were cut back, 4 bases at V and 3 bases at J, with 10 bases in the middle. From germline, CDR1 is LGHDT and CDR2 YNNKEL (reference sequence). DNA of the CDR3: TGTGCCAGCAGCCTCGTCGGGGGCTACGAGCAGTACGTC. As protein: CASSLVGGYEQYV.

The CDR3 sequence: CASSQGTGAYNEQFF. The CDR3 DNA is TGTGCCAGCAGCCAAGGGACAGGGGCATACAATGAGCAGTTCTTC. V and J are TRBV3-1 (or the pseudogene TRBV3-2) and TRBJ2-1; 9 positions match TRBD1. This CDR3 region has 15 residues. V lost 1 base, J lost 4 bases, and 2 bases stayed unmatched. In germline, CDR1 is LGHDT, CDR2 YNNKEL (reference sequence).

This clone appeared a single time. The chain carries TRBV30 and TRBJ2-1, with D possibly TRBD2 on 6 matching bases. Deletions cut 1 base from V and 0 bases from J, with 19 bases between. The CDR3 consists of 18 residues. The germline V gene has CDR1 GTSNPN and CDR2 SVGIG (reference sequence). The CDR3 DNA reads as TGTGCCTGGAGTGGCAACTTCTTCGGGGGAAACTCCTACAATGAGCAGTTCTTC. Residues: CAWSGNFFGGNSYNEQFF.

This clone was seen a few times. The V call is TRBV10-1, the J call TRBJ1-5; TRBD1 might be the D (5 bases). There are 16 residues in the CDR3. From germline, CDR1 is WNHNN and CDR2 SYGVQD (reference sequence). V dropped 3 bases and J dropped 0 bases, with 12 bases sitting between them. This CDR3 is CASSDKGEYSNQPQHF. The CDR3 nucleotides are TGCGCCAGCAGTGATAAAGGGGAATATAGCAATCAGCCCCAGCATTTT.

The chain joins TRBV7-2 to TRBJ2-1; 11 nucleotides align to TRBD2. CDR3 size: 16 residues. Per germline, CDR1 SGHTA and CDR2 FQGNSA. After removal of 2 bases from V and 15 bases from J, the junction contained 15 bases not matched to a gene. The CDR3 nucleotides read TGTGCCAGCAGCTTAAATAGCGGGGGGGCAAAAGGTTCTCCGTTCTTC. It yields the protein CASSLNSGGAKGSPFF.

This clone occurred a few times. The chain combines TRBV20-1 with TRBJ2-2, with 9 bases fitting TRBD2. The CDR3 totals 12 residues. Germline CDR1 reads DFQATT; CDR2 reads SNEGSKA (reference sequence). V gave up 3 bases and J gave up 7 bases; unmatched junction bases: 0. The CDR3 DNA reads as TGCAGTGCTAGTAGCGGGGGCGGGGAGCTGTTTTTT. Encoded protein: CSASSGGGELFF.

This clone has only one observation. The rearrangement uses TRBV10-1 and TRBJ1-4; 7 bases are a match to TRBD1. The germline gives CDR1 WNHNN, CDR2 SYGVQD (reference sequence). The CDR3 is made up of 16 amino acids. J was trimmed by 0 bases and V by 6 bases; bases with no gene match: 7. CDR3: CASRKIGQATNEKLFF. In DNA, the CDR3 is TGCGCCAGCAGAAAAATTGGACAGGCAACTAATGAAAAACTGTTTTTT.

The CDR3 loop is CASRTGGRDYGYTF. CDR3 nucleotide sequence: TGTGCCAGCAGGACAGGGGGCAGGGACTATGGCTACACCTTC. The V and J genes are TRBV28 and TRBJ1-2, with 10 bases identical to TRBD1. Germline loops: CDR1 MDHEN, CDR2 SYDVKM. The CDR3 is 14 residues long. Trimming took 6 bases from V and 3 from J; bases not matched to a gene: 4.

V is TRBV21-1 and J is TRBJ1-3; TRBD1 is the table's D call, not checked against the DNA. TRBV21-1 is a known pseudogene. This CDR3 has 18 amino acids. In DNA form, the CDR3 reads TGTGCCAGCAGCAAGGGCCTAAGGGGTTCCGGACCTGGAAACACCATATATTTT. This codes for CASSKGLRGSGPGNTIYF.

The chain joins TRBV19 to TRBJ1-3; 12 nucleotides line up with TRBD1. Germline assignment: CDR1 LNHDA and CDR2 SQIVND (reference sequence). The trim removed 3 bases at V and 0 bases at J, leaving 9 bases unmatched. CDR3 length: 19 residues. The CDR3 nucleotides read TGTGCCAGTAGTATGGGGACAGGGGGCTTTCTCGGCTCTGGAAACACCATATATTTT. Its protein is CASSMGTGGFLGSGNTIYF. Using reference TRBV19 and TRBJ1-3 for the parts outside the CDR3, the full variable domain is DGGITQSPKYLFRKEGQNVTLSCEQNLNHDAMYWYRQDPGQGLRLIYYSQIVNDFQKGDIAEGYSVSREKKESFPLTVTSAQKNPTAFYLCASSMGTGGFLGSGNTIYFGEGSWLTVV.

The chain has TRBV15 and TRBJ1-6; tentatively, D is TRBD1 (6 bases). CDR1 is LNHNV and CDR2 is YYDKDF in the germline V gene (reference sequence). The CDR3 has 17 amino acids. Trimming took 1 base from V and 7 from J, leaving 17 bases between them. CDR3 coding DNA: TGTGCCACCAGCAGAGCCCTACTGAGACAGGAAAATTCACCCCTCCACTTT. Translation gives CATSRALLRQENSPLHF.

The chain links TRBV2 to TRBJ1-1, with 7 bases fitting TRBD1. This CDR3 is built from 12 residues. The junction had 6 bases not matched to a gene; V was cut back by 8 bases and J by 6 bases. Germline assignment: CDR1 SNHLY and CDR2 FYNNEI. The CDR3, as DNA: TGTGCCAGCTCCCTCCAGGGGGCTGAAGCTTTCTTT. It translates to CASSLQGAEAFF.

CDR3 DNA sequence: TGCAGCGGGACAGGGGTCACCGGGGAGCTGTTTTTT. Protein product: CSGTGVTGELFF. The chain couples TRBV29-1 to TRBJ2-2, with 9 positions matching TRBD1. The CDR3 covers 12 residues. Trimming removed 7 bases from V and 4 bases from J; junction bases left unmatched: 1. Per germline, CDR1 SQVTM and CDR2 ANQGSEA.

The chain joins TRBV6-5 to TRBJ1-2; D is perhaps TRBD1 (6 bases). The CDR3 loop spans 13 amino acids. The germline V and J ends were trimmed by 5 bases and 2 bases, with 9 bases remaining between them. Germline-derived CDR1 and CDR2 are MNHEY and SVGAGI. The DNA for the CDR3 is TGTGCCAGCAGTAGACAGGTGAACTATGGCTACACCTTC. It specifies CASSRQVNYGYTF.

The gene calls are TRBV6-1 and TRBJ2-2; possible D gene TRBD2, 6 bases. The V gene's germline CDR1 is MNHNS and CDR2 SASEGT. V dropped 2 bases and J dropped 1 base, with 14 bases sitting between them. The CDR3 has 17 residues. CDR3 coding DNA: TGTGCCAGCAGTGAAACGGGGGTAGGGCGGAACACCGGGGAGCTGTTTTTT. Its translation: CASSETGVGRNTGELFF.

CDR3 in DNA: TGTGCCAGCAGTTTATTTTCCGGTTACACTGAAGCTTTCTTT. Amino acid sequence: CASSLFSGYTEAFF. The J gene is TRBJ1-1, the V gene TRBV6-5; D gene ambiguous. Germline lookup yields CDR1 MNHEY and CDR2 SVGAGI. V was clipped by 4 bases and J by 3 bases, with 12 bases between them. This CDR3 region has 14 residues.

V usage is TRBV11-3 and J usage is TRBJ2-3; 9 bases match TRBD2. The germline CDR1 and CDR2 sequences are SGHNT and YENEEA. V lost 5 bases to trimming and J lost 4 bases; unmatched junction nucleotides: 7. This CDR3 comprises 15 residues. CDR3 residues: CASSPRGGAPDTQYF. For the CDR3, the DNA is TGTGCCAGCAGCCCACGCGGGGGGGCCCCAGATACGCAGTATTTT. Full variable domain (remainder filled in from reference TRBV11-3 and TRBJ2-3): EAGVVQSPRYKIIEKKQPVAFWCNPISGHNTLYWYLQNLGQGPELLIRYENEEAVDDSQLPKDRFSAERLKGVDSTLKIQPAELGDSAVYLCASSPRGGAPDTQYFGPGTRLTVL.